These 28 T cell receptor beta chains came from one sample sequenced in a study of neurological immune-mediated disorders. TCRdb itself ran the 5' RACE reads through MiXCR, one entry per CDR3 protein. The data show 60,000 or so distinct CDR3 sequences, over 10% seen once. The material sequenced was PBMCs. These receptors originate from a man aged 55 to 70 in good health.

The sample holds many counts of this clonotype. The chain joins TRBV5-8 to TRBJ2-3; 11 bases agree with TRBD1. V gave up 4 bases and J gave up 4 bases; unmatched junction bases: 2. The CDR3 has 14 residues. Germline V lookup: CDR1 SGHTS, CDR2 YDEGEE. CDR3: CASSTGQGADTQYF. For the CDR3, the DNA is TGTGCCAGCAGCACGGGACAGGGGGCAGATACGCAGTATTTT.

This clonotype was detected many times. V and J are TRBV11-2 and TRBJ2-1; the D is unclear. V was shortened by 2 bases and J by 10 bases, with 12 bases between the two germline ends. The CDR3 spans 13 residues. Germline CDR1 SGHAT, CDR2 FQNNGV. The CDR3 coding sequence is TGTGCCAGCAGCTTAAGAAGGGCAAGGGAGCAGTTCTTC. Translated: CASSLRRAREQFF.

Ten or more counts support this clonotype. The chain combines TRBV4-3 with TRBJ2-2, with TRBD2 matching over 9 bases. Looked up from germline, CDR1 is LGHNA and CDR2 is YSLEER. J lost 5 bases, V lost 0 bases, and 7 bases had no gene match. The CDR3 covers 17 residues. The CDR3 reads CASSQDPHSGRTGELFF. The CDR3 DNA reads TGCGCCAGCAGCCAAGACCCCCACAGCGGGAGGACCGGGGAGCTGTTTTTT.

This clonotype was detected ten times or more. At one end, the junction sequence differs from germline, possibly due to a read error. This chain uses TRBV5-6 with TRBJ1-2; tentative D call: TRBD1 (5 bases). Germline V gene data show CDR1 as SGHDT and CDR2 as YYEEEE. The CDR3 sequence is 13 residues long. CDR3 DNA: TGTGCCAGCAGGTTGGGCAGGGAGGGTGGCTACACCTTC. Translating it yields CASRLGREGGYTF.

Ten or more counts support this clonotype. The chain joins TRBV5-1 to TRBJ1-1, with D uncertain. The CDR3 sequence is 14 residues long. Germline values: CDR1 SGHRS, CDR2 YFSETQ. Trimming left V 0 bases short and J 0 bases short, with 6 bases between. For the CDR3, the DNA is TGCGCCAGCAGCTTGGTGACTGTGAACACTGAAGCTTTCTTT. Encoded protein: CASSLVTVNTEAFF.

This clonotype was recorded many times. The chain links TRBV18 to TRBJ1-1, with 10 bases identical to TRBD1. The CDR3 length is 16 residues. With V trimmed by 6 bases and J by 3 bases, 10 bases remained unmatched. Germline-derived CDR1 and CDR2 are KGHSH and LQKENI. The CDR3 nucleotides read TGTGCCAGCTCGACCACTACCGGGACAGGGGACACTGAAGCTTTCTTT. Its translation is CASSTTTGTGDTEAFF.

Many counts were recorded for this clonotype. The chain uses TRBV7-2 and TRBJ1-1; 7 nucleotides align to TRBD1. J was trimmed by 2 bases and V by 5 bases; bases with no gene match: 8. Germline loops: CDR1 SGHTA, CDR2 FQGNSA. The CDR3 totals 15 residues. Here the CDR3 reads CASSPVDRRNTEAFF. CDR3 nucleotides: TGTGCCAGCAGCCCAGTGGACAGGAGAAACACTGAAGCTTTCTTT.

This clonotype was detected ten times or more. The rearrangement links TRBV7-2 to TRBJ2-1; 11 nucleotides match TRBD2. V gave up 0 bases and J gave up 4 bases; unmatched junction bases: 11. The CDR3 extends over 19 amino acids. Looked up from germline, CDR1 is SGHTA and CDR2 is FQGNSA. The CDR3 spells CASSLAAPMGLAVYNEQFF. CDR3 DNA sequence: TGTGCCAGCAGCTTAGCGGCACCTATGGGACTAGCGGTGTACAATGAGCAGTTCTTC.

V is TRBV6-2 or TRBV6-3 and J is TRBJ2-5; tentatively, D is TRBD1 (6 bases). CDR1 is MNHEY, CDR2 SVGEGT, per germline. V was cut by 6 bases and J by 5 bases, with 13 bases left in between. The CDR3 covers 13 residues. CDR3 DNA sequence: TGTGCCAGCAGGGACAGTGGGAAGGAGACCCAGTACTTC. Amino acid sequence: CASRDSGKETQYF.

This clonotype came up many times. The V call is TRBV6-5, the J call TRBJ1-5; tentative D call: TRBD1 (5 bases). The length of the CDR3 is 16 residues. The germline V and J ends were trimmed by 5 bases and 7 bases, with 21 bases remaining between them. Germline V lookup: CDR1 MNHEY, CDR2 SVGAGI. Written as DNA, the CDR3 is TGTGCCAGCAGTCGAAACACCGGACAATCGGACCAGCCCCAGCATTTT. Encoded protein: CASSRNTGQSDQPQHF.

This clonotype was seen at least ten times. The V call is TRBV4-3, the J call TRBJ2-3; 9 nucleotides match TRBD2. CDR3 length: 14 residues. Trimming removed 5 bases from V and 8 bases from J; junction bases left unmatched: 8. CDR1 LGHNA and CDR2 YSLEER come from the germline V gene. The CDR3 loop reads CASSLAGERSTQYF. CDR3 bases: TGCGCCAGCAGCTTAGCGGGGGAACGTAGTACGCAGTATTTT.

This clonotype was observed at least ten times. This chain links TRBV12-3 or TRBV12-4 with TRBJ1-2, with D perhaps matching TRBD1 (5 bases). Trimming removed 6 bases from V and 3 bases from J, with 14 bases in between. This CDR3 is built from 14 residues. The CDR3 is CASSRGLGDYGYTF. CDR3 sequence (DNA): TGTGCCAGCAGCCGCGGATTAGGGGACTATGGCTACACCTTC.

This clonotype was counted at least ten times. The CDR3 DNA sequence: TGTGCCAGCAGAAAGGGACTCTCACGGCCCAATGAGCAGTTCTTC. Translation gives CASRKGLSRPNEQFF. The genes are TRBV6-2 or TRBV6-3 and TRBJ2-1; perhaps TRBD2 as D (6 bases). The CDR3 is made up of 15 amino acids. Germline loops: CDR1 MNHEY, CDR2 SVGEGT. V was pared by 6 bases and J by 6 bases, with 18 bases between.

There are many counts of this clonotype. The chain uses TRBV3-1 and TRBJ2-2; D remains unclear. V lost 4 bases and J lost 6, with 21 bases in between. This CDR3 is 17 amino acids long. CDR1 and CDR2 from the germline V gene are LGHDT and YNNKEL (reference sequence). CDR3 sequence reads: CASSRGSSRRGAGELFF. As DNA, the CDR3 is TGTGCCAGCAGCCGCGGCAGTTCCCGGCGAGGCGCCGGGGAGCTGTTTTTT.

This clonotype was counted ten times or more. The rearrangement uses TRBV5-8 and TRBJ1-5, with D hard to call. V was pared by 4 bases and J by 4 bases, with 18 bases between. This CDR3 is built from 16 residues. Germline assignment: CDR1 SGHTS and CDR2 YDEGEE. CDR3 sequence reads: CASSASDFRSNQPQHF. CDR3 DNA sequence: TGTGCCAGCAGCGCGAGCGACTTTCGGTCTAATCAGCCCCAGCATTTT.

This clonotype has a count of ten or more. The gene calls are TRBV20-1 and TRBJ2-1; TRBD1 or TRBD2 may be the D gene (7 bases each). The CDR3 runs to 14 residues. Germline assignment: CDR1 DFQATT and CDR2 SNEGSKA (reference sequence). The V gene lost 7 bases and the J gene lost 6 bases, with 19 bases spanning the gap. The chain's CDR3 is CSVGAGTAVNEQFF. The CDR3 bases are TGCAGTGTCGGAGCGGGGACAGCAGTCAATGAGCAGTTCTTC.

This clonotype was detected many times. This chain's CDR3 is CASSPTTGVDTGELFF. The CDR3 region has the DNA TGCGCCAGCAGCCCCACGACAGGGGTCGACACCGGGGAGCTGTTTTTT. The chain has TRBV5-1 and TRBJ2-2, with 8 bases that match TRBD1. Germline values: CDR1 SGHRS, CDR2 YFSETQ. V gave up 4 bases and J gave up 3 bases; unmatched junction bases: 8. The CDR3 is 16 residues long.

This clonotype has ten or more counts. CDR3 in amino acids: CASSQGGVNEQYF. As DNA, the CDR3 is TGCGCCAGCAGCCAAGGGGGGGTTAACGAGCAGTACTTC. The chain recombines TRBV4-3 with TRBJ2-7, with D perhaps matching TRBD2 (6 bases). Germline loops: CDR1 LGHNA, CDR2 YSLEER. Trimming left V 1 base short and J 5 bases short, with 9 bases between. CDR3 length equals 13 residues.

This clonotype was counted ten times or more. This chain joins TRBV20-1 and TRBJ1-2; tentatively, D is TRBD1 (6 bases). The CDR3 runs to 14 residues. V lost 3 bases, J lost 6 bases, and 17 bases lay in between. Germline lookup yields CDR1 DFQATT and CDR2 SNEGSKA (reference sequence). CDR3 in amino acids: CSARLQGEKDGYTF. The CDR3 DNA follows: TGCAGTGCTAGGCTACAGGGCGAAAAGGATGGCTACACCTTC.

This clonotype was observed many times. J is TRBJ2-7 and V is TRBV7-2; TRBD1 aligns across 10 bases. V was pared by 2 bases and J by 2 bases, with 15 bases of the junction left unmatched. CDR3 size: 19 residues. Looked up from germline, CDR1 is SGHTA and CDR2 is FQGNSA. DNA of the CDR3: TGTGCCAGCAGCTTATCAGCGGGGACAGGGGCTAGGCAAGCCTACGAGCAGTACTTC. It is translated as CASSLSAGTGARQAYEQYF.

In this sample, this clonotype turned up many times. The chain has TRBV20-1 and TRBJ1-6; 7 bases map to TRBD1. The CDR3 has 14 amino acids. Germline V gene sequence: CDR1 DFQATT, CDR2 SNEGSKA (reference sequence). The V and J ends lost 1 base and 7 bases, in that order; junction bases with no gene match: 4. The CDR3 sequence is CSARVQGTNSPLHF. The CDR3 nucleotides read TGCAGTGCTAGAGTACAGGGGACCAATTCACCCCTCCACTTT.

As concerns this clonotype: It may be a read error: a sequence one base away is much more abundant. J is TRBJ2-5 and V is TRBV20-1; 8 bases are shared with TRBD1. The CDR3 sequence is 13 residues long. Looked up from germline, CDR1 is DFQATT and CDR2 is SNEGSKA (reference sequence). The CDR3 protein is CSAKRTGRETQCF. CDR3 DNA sequence: TGCAGTGCTAAACGGACAGGGAGAGAGACCCAGTGCTTC.

In its sample, this clonotype was seen many times. The chain links TRBV6-6 to TRBJ1-5, with TRBD1 matching 7 bases. The CDR3 sequence is 14 residues long. The V gene's germline CDR1 is MNHNY and CDR2 SVGAGI (reference sequence). The V segment lost 5 bases and the J segment 6 bases; nucleotides outside the gene matches: 7. The CDR3 protein is CASSQRDSPQPQHF. The CDR3 DNA is TGTGCCAGCAGTCAAAGGGACAGCCCTCAGCCCCAGCATTTT.

This clonotype was seen ten or more times. This chain uses TRBV20-1 with TRBJ2-6; D possibly corresponds to TRBD1 (6 bases). The germline V and J ends were trimmed by 3 bases and 1 base, with 13 bases remaining between them. CDR1 DFQATT and CDR2 SNEGSKA come from the germline V gene (reference sequence). The CDR3 is made up of 16 amino acids. The CDR3 loop is CSASGQTLSGANVLTF. DNA of the CDR3: TGCAGTGCTAGCGGACAGACCCTATCTGGGGCCAACGTCCTGACTTTC.

Points on this clonotype: Sequence at one end of the junction differs from germline and may be a read error. The gene calls are TRBV5-6 and TRBJ2-2; D possibly corresponds to TRBD2 (6 bases). Germline V lookup: CDR1 SGHDT, CDR2 YYEEEE. This CDR3 has 14 residues. Here the CDR3 reads CASSRDGAGGKLFF. CDR3 coding DNA: TGTGCCAGCAGCCGGGACGGGGCGGGCGGGAAGCTGTTTTTT. Looking up the rest from reference TRBV5-6 and TRBJ2-2 gives the full variable domain: DAGVTQSPTHLIKTRGQQVTLRCSPKSGHDTVSWYQQALGQGPQFIFQYYEEEERQRGNFPDRFSGHQFPNYSSELNVNALLLGDSALYLCASSRDGAGGKLFFGEGSRLTVL.

This clonotype appeared many times. J is TRBJ1-1 and V is TRBV12-3 or TRBV12-4; D is perhaps TRBD1 (6 bases). The CDR3 length is 13 residues. V was clipped by 8 bases and J by 6 bases, with 16 bases between them. Written as DNA, the CDR3 is TGTGCCAGCGATTGGACAGCCAACTCTGAAGCTTTCTTT. This gives the protein CASDWTANSEAFF.

This clonotype was counted many times. The rearrangement joins TRBV10-3 to TRBJ1-1; the match to TRBD1 covers 7 bases. V lost 4 bases and J lost 13; bases outside the gene matches: 6. The CDR3 has 11 amino acids. CDR1 and CDR2 from the germline V gene are ENHRY and SYGVKD. The CDR3 coding sequence is TGTGCCATCAGTGCTGACAGGGCCGTTTTCTTT. As protein: CAISADRAVFF.

This clonotype was found many times. V and J are TRBV7-2 and TRBJ2-1; the match to TRBD1 covers 9 bases. V was pared by 4 bases and J by 9 bases, with 4 bases of the junction left unmatched. CDR3 size: 13 residues. Germline V gene lookup returns CDR1 SGHTA and CDR2 FQGNSA. As DNA, the CDR3 is TGTGCCAGCAGCTCTGGACAGGGGCGTGAGCAGTTCTTC. It yields the protein CASSSGQGREQFF.